The next 24 T cell receptor beta chains were all read from a single sample in a study of blood T cell repertoires in COVID-19. Some clones are missing from TCRdb's copy, which holds only in-frame ones; the method was immunoSEQ multiplex PCR. The repertoire holds 97,000 or so clones, approximately 79% seen once, with roughly 18% in the top ten. Material for sequencing was peripheral blood. Source of these receptors: a woman aged 80 or older with active or convalescent COVID-19.

This clone came up a few times. The chain employs TRBV7-9 and TRBJ1-4, with D unresolved. This CDR3 contains 15 residues. Between the trimmed V and J ends, which lost 4 bases and 3 bases, there was a span of 12 bases. Germline V gene lookup returns CDR1 SEHNR and CDR2 FQNEAQ (reference sequence). The CDR3 reads CASSSGGLSNEKLFF. CDR3 nucleotide sequence: TGTGCCAGCAGCTCCGGAGGGTTATCTAATGAAAAACTGTTTTTT.

The gene calls are TRBV4-3 and TRBJ2-1, with D possibly TRBD2 on 6 matching bases. CDR1 LGHNA and CDR2 YSLEER come from the germline V gene. The V gene lost 0 bases and the J gene lost 9 bases, with 21 bases spanning the gap. CDR3 length: 17 amino acids. CDR3 residues: CASSQESRAPGDVEQFF. CDR3 DNA sequence: TGCGCCAGCAGCCAAGAGTCTCGCGCCCCGGGAGATGTTGAGCAGTTCTTC.

This chain connects TRBV24-1 to TRBJ2-1, with D perhaps TRBD2 (6 bases). The CDR3 sequence is 14 residues long. CDR1 is KGHDR and CDR2 is SFDVKD in the germline V gene. The ends were cut back, 4 bases at V and 7 bases at J, with 13 bases in the middle. CDR3 bases: TGTGCCACCAGTGAAGCCGACGGGAGAAATGAGCAGTTCTTC. It yields the protein CATSEADGRNEQFF.

This chain uses TRBV6-6 with TRBJ2-7; 9 bases are shared with TRBD2. With V trimmed by 6 bases and J by 10 bases, 16 bases remained unmatched. The CDR3 length is 15 residues. The germline V gene has CDR1 MNHNY and CDR2 SVGAGI (reference sequence). CDR3 bases: TGTGCCAGCAGGTCCCTGAGGGCGGGAGGGCCTTTACAGTACTTC. It codes for CASRSLRAGGPLQYF.

This sequence joins TRBV9 and TRBJ2-7; 8 bases agree with TRBD2. CDR3 size: 14 residues. The germline V gene encodes CDR1 SGDLS and CDR2 YYNGEE. Trimming removed 4 bases from V and 2 bases from J; junction bases left unmatched: 5. The CDR3 sequence: CASSTLAVTYEQYF. The CDR3 bases are TGTGCCAGCAGCACACTAGCGGTCACCTACGAGCAGTACTTC.

The chain combines TRBV28 with TRBJ1-3; 7 nucleotides match TRBD1. The germline CDR1 and CDR2 sequences are MDHEN and SYDVKM. CDR3 length: 14 amino acids. V shed 6 bases and J 4 bases; nucleotides not matched to a gene: 6. CDR3 DNA sequence: TGTGCCAGCAGGTCGACAGGGCGAGGAAACACCATATATTTT. This codes for CASRSTGRGNTIYF.

The CDR3 DNA reads TGTGCCAGCAGCTTAAGCGGGGGCTCGCCGCTTTACAATGAGCAGTTCTTC. Translated: CASSLSGGSPLYNEQFF. The chain joins TRBV7-8 to TRBJ2-1, with TRBD2 matching over 8 bases. Germline CDR1 and CDR2: SGHVS and FQNEAQ. CDR3 size: 17 residues. Germline trimming cut 2 bases from V and 4 bases from J; bases unmatched to any gene: 10.

The rearrangement links TRBV29-1 to TRBJ1-2; 9 positions match TRBD1. The CDR3 extends over 14 amino acids. With V trimmed by 6 bases and J by 8 bases, 13 bases remained unmatched. Germline V gene lookup returns CDR1 SQVTM and CDR2 ANQGSEA. The DNA for the CDR3 is TGCAGCGTGCCGAGACACGGGACAGGGCTCGGCTACACCTTC. This encodes CSVPRHGTGLGYTF. The full variable domain, its missing parts supplied by reference TRBV29-1 and TRBJ1-2, is SAVISQKPSRDICQRGTSLTIQCQVDSQVTMMFWYRQQPGQSLTLIATANQGSEATYESGFVIDKFPISRPNLTFSTLTVSNMSPEDSSIYLCSVPRHGTGLGYTFGSGTRLTVV.

The chain combines TRBV6-1 with TRBJ1-5; a weak D match, TRBD1 (5 bases). V lost 2 bases, J lost 4 bases, and 9 bases lay in between. This CDR3 is 14 amino acids long. The germline V gene encodes CDR1 MNHNS and CDR2 SASEGT. This chain's CDR3 is CASSEQGGNQPQHF. The DNA for the CDR3 is TGTGCCAGCAGTGAACAGGGAGGGAATCAGCCCCAGCATTTT.

The chain recombines TRBV2 with TRBJ1-3; D is unclear. V was clipped by 4 bases and J by 0 bases, with 10 bases between them. The CDR3 is made up of 15 amino acids. CDR1 is SNHLY and CDR2 is FYNNEI in the germline V gene. CDR3 region: CASSGARDSGNTIYF. The CDR3 region has the DNA TGTGCCAGCAGTGGAGCGAGGGACTCTGGAAACACCATATATTTT.

This clone showed up just once. V is TRBV6-6 and J is TRBJ1-1, with 7 bases aligning to TRBD1. There are 15 residues in the CDR3. Germline V gene lookup returns CDR1 MNHNY and CDR2 SVGAGI (reference sequence). V trimming: 6 bases; J trimming: 5 bases; junction bases outside the gene matches: 12. CDR3 nucleotide sequence: TGTGCCAGCAGCAATACCGGGACAGTAAAAACTGAAGCTTTCTTT. Amino acid sequence: CASSNTGTVKTEAFF.

The chain joins TRBV5-4 to TRBJ2-1; TRBD2 aligns across 7 bases. The CDR3 has 15 residues. CDR1 is SGHNT, CDR2 YYREEE, per germline (reference sequence). V trimming: 4 bases; J trimming: 8 bases; junction bases outside the gene matches: 12. The DNA for the CDR3 is TGTGCCAGCAGCGCCGGGACTAAATTGTCCGATGAGCAGTTCTTC. Amino acid sequence: CASSAGTKLSDEQFF.

The chain links TRBV5-1 to TRBJ1-1, with 7 positions matching TRBD1. The CDR3 has 16 residues. CDR1 and CDR2 from the germline V gene are SGHRS and YFSETQ. V shed 3 bases, J shed 0 bases, and the junction held 8 bases outside the gene matches. The CDR3 bases are TGCGCCAGCAGCTCAAGAAGACAGGGATTGAACACTGAAGCTTTCTTT. This gives the protein CASSSRRQGLNTEAFF.

This chain connects TRBV18 to TRBJ1-3, with unresolved D. The germline V and J ends were trimmed by 9 bases and 0 bases, with 9 bases remaining between them. The CDR3 is made up of 13 amino acids. Germline loops: CDR1 KGHSH, CDR2 LQKENI. CDR3 bases: TGTGCCAGTTCTATAAGCTCTGGAAACACCATATATTTT. This translates into CASSISSGNTIYF.

The V and J genes are TRBV19 and TRBJ2-7; tentatively, D is TRBD2 (6 bases). This CDR3 has 15 residues. V lost 5 bases to trimming and J lost 3 bases, with 17 bases between them. CDR1 and CDR2 from the germline V gene are LNHDA and SQIVND (reference sequence). CDR3 DNA sequence: TGTGCCAGTAGTCGGGGCGTGGGACTCCACTACGAGCAGTACTTC. It encodes CASSRGVGLHYEQYF.

The J gene is TRBJ2-3, the V gene TRBV7-3; 7 nucleotides align to TRBD1. V dropped 5 bases and J dropped 5; count of bases not matched to a gene: 7. CDR3 size: 14 residues. Germline CDR1 SGHTA, CDR2 FQGTGA. CDR3: CASSPGTVGDTQYF. CDR3 bases: TGTGCCAGCAGCCCCGGGACAGTGGGAGATACGCAGTATTTT.

Concerning this clone: This sample includes further DNA sequences coding for the same CDR3. The chain has TRBV29-1 and TRBJ2-7, with D maybe TRBD1 (6 bases). This CDR3 contains 13 residues. Deletions cut 7 bases from V and 1 base from J, with 14 bases between. Germline lookup yields CDR1 SQVTM and CDR2 ANQGSEA. This chain's CDR3 is CSAQGWGSYEQYF. For the CDR3, the DNA is TGCAGCGCACAGGGTTGGGGATCCTACGAGCAGTACTTC.

The V and J genes are TRBV4-2 and TRBJ2-7, with TRBD2 matching over 9 bases. V trimming: 1 base; J trimming: 5 bases; junction bases outside the gene matches: 9. Germline V gives CDR1 LGHNA, CDR2 YNFKEQ. The CDR3 is 16 residues long. CDR3 amino acids: CASSQVLAGGSHEQYF. CDR3 DNA sequence: TGTGCCAGCAGCCAAGTTCTGGCGGGAGGGTCCCACGAGCAGTACTTC.

The J gene is TRBJ2-3, the V gene TRBV7-3; TRBD2 matches at 13 bases. The CDR3 is made up of 14 amino acids. In germline, CDR1 is SGHTA, CDR2 FQGTGA. V shed 5 bases and J 6 bases; nucleotides not matched to a gene: 2. CDR3 in DNA: TGTGCCAGCAGCCCGACTAGCGGGAGGGATACGCAGTATTTT. This codes for CASSPTSGRDTQYF.

The V and J genes are TRBV6-5 and TRBJ2-7; 7 positions agree with TRBD2. V gave up 7 bases and J gave up 5 bases; unmatched junction bases: 14. The CDR3 extends over 15 amino acids. Germline CDR1 is MNHEY and CDR2 is SVGAGI. CDR3 DNA sequence: TGTGCCAGCACTGTTAAGGGCGGGAGTAGGGACGAGCAGTACTTC. Its translation is CASTVKGGSRDEQYF.

This clone appeared a single time. One end of the junction does not line up with germline, which may come from a read error. This sequence joins TRBV5-1 and TRBJ1-4; 7 bases are a match to TRBD1. Germline assignment: CDR1 SGHRS and CDR2 YFSETQ. The CDR3 runs to 13 residues. The CDR3 loop reads CASSRPGQEKLFF. For the CDR3, the DNA is TGTGCCAGCAGTCGTCCGGGACAGGAAAAACTGTTTTTT.

The V gene is TRBV18, the J gene TRBJ1-4; possibly TRBD1 for D (6 bases). The CDR3 is made up of 13 amino acids. Germline CDR1 and CDR2: KGHSH and LQKENI. Trimming removed 6 bases at V and 3 bases at J, with 8 bases between. The CDR3: CASSRGSNEKLFF. The CDR3 bases are TGTGCCAGCTCCAGGGGATCTAATGAAAAACTGTTTTTT.

The chain carries TRBV28 and TRBJ1-2; TRBD1 is a possible D gene (5 bases). The CDR3 is made up of 17 amino acids. Germline V gene lookup returns CDR1 MDHEN and CDR2 SYDVKM. V lost 2 bases to trimming and J lost 4 bases, with 20 bases between them. The CDR3 is CASSLRGGIRRRYGYTF. CDR3 nucleotide sequence: TGTGCCAGCAGTTTAAGGGGAGGGATCAGACGGCGCTATGGCTACACCTTC.

The chain couples TRBV24-1 to TRBJ2-1; TRBD2 aligns across 7 bases. Trimming cost V 4 bases and J 9 bases; bases outside gene matches: 8. This CDR3 spans 14 amino acids. The germline gives CDR1 KGHDR, CDR2 SFDVKD. CDR3 residues: CATSEGGRASEQFF. The CDR3 coding sequence is TGTGCCACCAGTGAGGGCGGGAGAGCCAGTGAGCAGTTCTTC.